The clone carrying this TCR beta chain was found many times. Antigen: not known. This sample was included in a study of T-cell reconstitution after alpha-beta-depleted transplantation in children. Construction of the TCRbeta library involved unique molecular identifiers. TCRdb itself ran the PCR reads through MiXCR, one entry per CDR3 protein. This table holds some 450,000 distinct CDR3 sequences, 43% found once. V lost 4 bases and J lost 2, with 12 bases in between. The CDR3 totals 14 residues. Germline CDR1 reads SGHTA; CDR2 reads FQGNSA. Broader study findings: Newly made T cells mostly supplied T-cell counts and diversity one year after transplant. Alpha-beta T cells present about two months after transplant were reported to originate from several hundred expanded graft clones. The study traced high day-60 TCRbeta diversity in some patients to surviving recipient T cells and thymic progenitors.

The origin of this receptor is a girl aged 2 to 10 with aplastic anemia, due to receive a stem cell transplant. The gene calls are TRBV7-2 and TRBJ2-7; D is perhaps TRBD1 (5 bases). Material: PBMCs, obtained before TCRalphabeta/CD19-depleted stem cell transplant. In nucleotides, the CDR3 is TGTGCCAGCAGCTCCTGGGGCGGAACCTACGAGCAGTACTTC. Its translation: CASSSWGGTYEQYF.